The clone carrying this T cell receptor (beta chain) was detected a few times. Sequence at one end of the junction differs from germline and may be a read error. TCRdb used MiXCR to reprocess the RT-PCR reads, holding one entry per CDR3 protein. The table has almost 600,000 distinct CDR3 sequences, roughly 15% seen once. The data were taken from a study of response to subunit inactivated influenza vaccine. The CDR3 extends over 15 amino acids. CDR1 and CDR2 (germline): LGHNA, YNFKEQ. The sequence was obtained from a man in his fifties or sixties who received an inactivated influenza vaccine. The chain couples TRBV4-2 to TRBJ2-5, with D perhaps TRBD2 (6 bases). The input for sequencing was PBMCs from blood, taken 11 to 12 days after vaccination. The CDR3 spells CASRQEAAGSETQYF. The CDR3 DNA is TGTGCCAGCAGACAAGAAGCGGCGGGAAGTGAGACCCAGTACTTC.